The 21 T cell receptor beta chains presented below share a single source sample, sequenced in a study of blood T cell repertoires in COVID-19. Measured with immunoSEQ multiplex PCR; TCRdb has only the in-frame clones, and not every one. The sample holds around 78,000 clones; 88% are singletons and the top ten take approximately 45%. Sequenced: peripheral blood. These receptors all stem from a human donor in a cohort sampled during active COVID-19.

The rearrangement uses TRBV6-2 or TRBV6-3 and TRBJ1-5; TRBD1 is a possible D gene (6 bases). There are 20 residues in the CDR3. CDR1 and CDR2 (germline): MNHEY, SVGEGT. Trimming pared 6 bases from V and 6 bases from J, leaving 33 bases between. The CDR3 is CASSPYRLKDEGVRVQPQHF. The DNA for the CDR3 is TGTGCCAGCAGCCCATACCGTCTTAAAGATGAGGGGGTCAGGGTTCAGCCCCAGCATTTT.

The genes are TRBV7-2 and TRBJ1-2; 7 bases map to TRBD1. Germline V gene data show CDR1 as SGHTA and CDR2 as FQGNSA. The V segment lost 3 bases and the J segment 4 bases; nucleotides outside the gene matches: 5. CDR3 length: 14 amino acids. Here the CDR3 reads CASSFEEGAYGYTF. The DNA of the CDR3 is TGTGCCAGCAGCTTCGAAGAGGGGGCCTATGGCTACACCTTC.

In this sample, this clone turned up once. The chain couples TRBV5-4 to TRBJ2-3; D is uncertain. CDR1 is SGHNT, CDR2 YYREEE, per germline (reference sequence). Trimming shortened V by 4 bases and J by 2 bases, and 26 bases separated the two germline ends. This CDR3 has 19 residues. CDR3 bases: TGTGCCAGCAGCCCGGTCATTGGGCTTTGGAAAAAAAACACAGATACGCAGTATTTT. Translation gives CASSPVIGLWKKNTDTQYF.

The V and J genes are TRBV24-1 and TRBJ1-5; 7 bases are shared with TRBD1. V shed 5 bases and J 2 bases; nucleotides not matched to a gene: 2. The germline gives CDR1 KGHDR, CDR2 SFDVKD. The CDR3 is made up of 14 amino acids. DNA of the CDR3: TGTGCCACCAGTGTCACAGGGGGCAATCAGCCCCAGCATTTT. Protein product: CATSVTGGNQPQHF.

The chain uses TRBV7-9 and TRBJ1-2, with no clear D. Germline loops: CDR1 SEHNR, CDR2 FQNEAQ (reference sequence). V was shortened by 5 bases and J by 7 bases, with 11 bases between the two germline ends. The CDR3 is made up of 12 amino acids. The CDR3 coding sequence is TGTGCCAGCAGCCGGTCCCACGGTGGCTACACCTTC. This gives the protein CASSRSHGGYTF.

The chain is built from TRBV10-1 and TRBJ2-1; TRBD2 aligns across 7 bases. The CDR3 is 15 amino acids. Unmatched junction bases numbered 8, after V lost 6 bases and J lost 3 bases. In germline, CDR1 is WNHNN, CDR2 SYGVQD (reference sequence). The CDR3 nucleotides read TGCGCCAGCAGGGGCCTGGCTAGCGGCTACAATGAGCAGTTCTTC. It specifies CASRGLASGYNEQFF.

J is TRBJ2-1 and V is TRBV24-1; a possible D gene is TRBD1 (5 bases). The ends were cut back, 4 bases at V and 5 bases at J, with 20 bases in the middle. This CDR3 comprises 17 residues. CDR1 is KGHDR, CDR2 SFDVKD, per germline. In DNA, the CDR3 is TGTGCCACCAGTGACCGACTGAGGACACCAGTCCACAATGAGCAGTTCTTC. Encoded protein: CATSDRLRTPVHNEQFF.

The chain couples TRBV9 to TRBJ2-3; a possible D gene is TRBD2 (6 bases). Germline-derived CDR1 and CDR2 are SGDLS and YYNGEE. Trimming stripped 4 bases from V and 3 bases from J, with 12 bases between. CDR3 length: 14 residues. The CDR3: CASSPGVGTDTQYF. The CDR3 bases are TGTGCCAGCAGCCCGGGGGTGGGTACAGATACGCAGTATTTT. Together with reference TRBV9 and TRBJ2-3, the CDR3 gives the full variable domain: DSGVTQTPKHLITATGQRVTLRCSPRSGDLSVYWYQQSLDQGLQFLIQYYNGEERAKGNILERFSAQQFPDLHSELNLSSLELGDSALYFCASSPGVGTDTQYFGPGTRLTVL.

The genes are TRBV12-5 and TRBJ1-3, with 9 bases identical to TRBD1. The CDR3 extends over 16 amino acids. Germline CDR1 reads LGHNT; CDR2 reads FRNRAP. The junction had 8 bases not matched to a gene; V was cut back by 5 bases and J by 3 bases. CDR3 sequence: CASGQDRGEIGNTIYF. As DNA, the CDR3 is TGTGCTAGTGGTCAGGACAGGGGTGAAATTGGAAACACCATATATTTT.

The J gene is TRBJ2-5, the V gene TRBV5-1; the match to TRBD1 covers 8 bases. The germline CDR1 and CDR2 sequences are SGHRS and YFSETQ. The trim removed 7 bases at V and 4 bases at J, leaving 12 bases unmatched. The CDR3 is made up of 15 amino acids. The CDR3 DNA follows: TGCGCCAGCTCTGGATTATCAGGGGGCACAGAGACCCAGTACTTC. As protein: CASSGLSGGTETQYF.

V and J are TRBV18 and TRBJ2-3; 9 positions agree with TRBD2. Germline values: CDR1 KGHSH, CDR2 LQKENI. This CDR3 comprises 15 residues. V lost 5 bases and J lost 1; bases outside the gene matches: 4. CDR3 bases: TGTGCCAGCTCAACTGGACTAGCGCGCACAGATACGCAGTATTTT. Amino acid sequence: CASSTGLARTDTQYF.

The CDR3 loop is CASRGGGYGKNIQYF. CDR3 in DNA: TGTGCCAGCAGGGGCGGGGGTTATGGCAAAAACATTCAGTACTTC. The gene calls are TRBV6-5 and TRBJ2-4; 7 bases fit TRBD2. The CDR3 runs 15 residues. With V trimmed by 6 bases and J by 3 bases, 8 bases remained unmatched. Germline CDR1 MNHEY, CDR2 SVGAGI.

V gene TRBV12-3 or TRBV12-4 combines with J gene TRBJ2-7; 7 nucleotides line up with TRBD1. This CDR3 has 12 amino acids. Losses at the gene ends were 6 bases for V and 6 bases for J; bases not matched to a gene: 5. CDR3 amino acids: CASRRGTAEQYF. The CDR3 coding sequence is TGTGCCAGCAGACGAGGGACAGCCGAGCAGTACTTC.

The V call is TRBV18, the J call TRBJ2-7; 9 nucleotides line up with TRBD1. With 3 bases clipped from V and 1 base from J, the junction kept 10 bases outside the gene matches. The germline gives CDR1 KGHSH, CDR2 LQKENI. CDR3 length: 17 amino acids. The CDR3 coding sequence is TGTGCCAGCTCACCCTCTGTCGACAGGGGGAAATCCTACGAGCAGTACTTC. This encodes CASSPSVDRGKSYEQYF.

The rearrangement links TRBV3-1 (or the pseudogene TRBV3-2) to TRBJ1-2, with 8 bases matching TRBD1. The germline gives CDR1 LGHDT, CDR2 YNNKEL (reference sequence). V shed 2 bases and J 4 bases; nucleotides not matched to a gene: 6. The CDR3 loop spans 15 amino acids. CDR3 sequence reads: CASSQQGTGRYGYTF. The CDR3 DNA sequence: TGTGCCAGCAGCCAACAAGGGACAGGTCGCTATGGCTACACCTTC.

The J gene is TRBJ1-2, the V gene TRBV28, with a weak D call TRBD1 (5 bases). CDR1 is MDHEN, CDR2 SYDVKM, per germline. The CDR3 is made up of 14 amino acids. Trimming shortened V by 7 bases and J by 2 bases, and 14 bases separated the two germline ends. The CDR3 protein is CASNNPRGNYGYTF. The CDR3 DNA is TGTGCCAGCAATAATCCCCGGGGGAACTATGGCTACACCTTC.

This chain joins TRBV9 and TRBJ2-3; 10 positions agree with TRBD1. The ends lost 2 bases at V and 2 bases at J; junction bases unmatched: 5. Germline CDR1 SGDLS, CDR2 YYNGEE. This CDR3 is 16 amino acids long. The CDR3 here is CASSVGQGKNTDTQYF. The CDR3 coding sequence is TGTGCCAGCAGCGTGGGACAGGGGAAAAACACAGATACGCAGTATTTT.

CDR3 in DNA: TGTGCCAGCAGCTTGGGTCGCGGGCCGACCGGCGGGACCCAGTACTTC. As protein: CASSLGRGPTGGTQYF. The V call is TRBV5-4, the J call TRBJ2-5, with D possibly matching TRBD2 (5 bases). The CDR3 covers 16 residues. The germline V gene has CDR1 SGHNT and CDR2 YYREEE (reference sequence). The V gene lost 0 bases and the J gene lost 7 bases, with 19 bases spanning the gap.

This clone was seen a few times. As DNA, the CDR3 is TGCGCCAGCAGCTTGTCAGGGGACTATGGCTACACCTTC. Protein product: CASSLSGDYGYTF. The rearrangement links TRBV5-1 to TRBJ1-2, with a possible D match to TRBD1 (6 bases). This CDR3 region has 13 residues. The V gene lost 1 base and the J gene lost 3 bases, with 7 bases spanning the gap. From germline, CDR1 is SGHRS and CDR2 YFSETQ.

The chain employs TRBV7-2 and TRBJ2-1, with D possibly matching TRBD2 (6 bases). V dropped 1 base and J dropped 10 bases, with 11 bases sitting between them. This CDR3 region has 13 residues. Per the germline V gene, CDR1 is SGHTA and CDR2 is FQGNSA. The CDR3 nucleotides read TGTGCCAGCAGCTTAGAACGGGGGAGGGAGCAGTTCTTC. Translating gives CASSLERGREQFF.

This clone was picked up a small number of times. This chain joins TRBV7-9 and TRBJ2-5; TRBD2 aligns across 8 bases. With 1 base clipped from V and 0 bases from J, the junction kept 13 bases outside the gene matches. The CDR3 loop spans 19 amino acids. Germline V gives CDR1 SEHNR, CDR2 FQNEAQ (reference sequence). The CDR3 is CASSLGRVAGPVNQETQYF. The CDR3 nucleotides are TGTGCCAGCAGCTTAGGTAGGGTAGCGGGACCTGTTAACCAAGAGACCCAGTACTTC.